The 19 T cell receptor beta chains in this list originate from one sample, sequenced in a study of T cells in Graves' hyperthyroidism and ophthalmopathy. Amplification targeted TCR beta CDR3 regions from RNA transcripts. A set of HTBI primers served as the primers for a first-round RT-PCR of the TCR CDR3. TCRdb called the multiplex PCR reads again in MiXCR, with one record for every CDR3 protein. The sample records 350,000 to 450,000 distinct CDR3 sequences, approximately 15% being singletons. The material sequenced was blood. The source of these receptors is a woman aged 60-75 years with Graves' hyperthyroidism.

Many counts were recorded for this clonotype. J is TRBJ2-2 and V is TRBV5-1; 7 positions match TRBD1. The J segment lost 1 base and the V segment lost 3 bases, leaving 0 bases of the junction unmatched. Germline assignment: CDR1 SGHRS and CDR2 YFSETQ. CDR3 length: 14 residues. The CDR3 region has the DNA TGCGCCAGCAGCTGGGACAGGAACACCGGGGAGCTGTTTTTT. Protein product: CASSWDRNTGELFF.

This clonotype was seen ten or more times. The rearrangement links TRBV2 to TRBJ1-2; no firm D call. Per germline, CDR1 SNHLY and CDR2 FYNNEI. V was shortened by 4 bases and J by 8 bases, with 14 bases between the two germline ends. CDR3 length: 13 residues. For the CDR3, the DNA is TGTGCCAGCAGTGGACGACTCCCAAGGGGCTACACCTTC. Protein product: CASSGRLPRGYTF. Based on the CDR3 plus reference TRBV2 and TRBJ1-2, the full variable domain is EPEVTQTPSHQVTQMGQEVILRCVPISNHLYFYWYRQILGQKVEFLVSFYNNEISEKSEIFDDQFSVERPDGSNFTLKIRSTKLEDSAMYFCASSGRLPRGYTFGSGTRLTVV.

In this sample, this clonotype turned up many times. V and J are TRBV12-3 or TRBV12-4 and TRBJ2-5, with 8 bases lining up with TRBD2. The CDR3 is 16 amino acids. The trim removed 3 bases at V and 4 bases at J, leaving 10 bases unmatched. CDR3 nucleotide sequence: TGTGCCAGCAGTTTCCAGCGGGAGAGGTTGGGAGAGACCCAGTACTTC. Translated: CASSFQRERLGETQYF.

V gene TRBV19 combines with J gene TRBJ1-1; the D is unclear. The CDR3 is made up of 11 amino acids. CDR1 is LNHDA, CDR2 SQIVND, per germline (reference sequence). Deletions cut 7 bases from V and 8 bases from J, with 11 bases between. CDR3 bases: TGTGCCAGTACTGAGGGCAGAGAAGCTTTCTTT. Protein product: CASTEGREAFF.

This clonotype was picked up many times. V gene TRBV18 combines with J gene TRBJ2-7; 7 bases map to TRBD1. The V gene end was trimmed by 2 bases and the J gene end by 1 base; junction bases not matched to a gene: 5. The CDR3 is 15 amino acids. Germline V gene lookup returns CDR1 KGHSH and CDR2 LQKENI. The CDR3 sequence: CASSPSGQYSYEQYF. CDR3 nucleotides: TGTGCCAGCTCACCATCGGGACAGTATTCCTACGAGCAGTACTTC.

This clonotype was detected ten times or more. The V and J genes are TRBV18 and TRBJ2-5; D is unresolved. The germline CDR1 and CDR2 sequences are KGHSH and LQKENI. V was pared by 6 bases and J by 3 bases, with 11 bases between. CDR3 length: 13 amino acids. CDR3 in DNA: TGTGCCAGCTCCCCCCCTTTGGAAGAGACCCAGTACTTC. Translation gives CASSPPLEETQYF.

This chain joins TRBV5-1 and TRBJ2-1; no firm D call. The CDR3 totals 13 residues. Trimming removed 4 bases at V and 3 bases at J, with 8 bases between. CDR1 and CDR2 (germline): SGHRS, YFSETQ. CDR3 in amino acids: CASSLDVYNEQFF. DNA for the CDR3: TGCGCCAGCAGCCTGGACGTCTACAATGAGCAGTTCTTC.

This clonotype was seen many times. V is TRBV6-6 and J is TRBJ2-1, with 8 positions matching TRBD2. CDR3 length equals 16 residues. The germline V gene has CDR1 MNHNY and CDR2 SVGAGI (reference sequence). With V trimmed by 0 bases and J by 8 bases, 9 bases remained unmatched. In DNA, the CDR3 is TGTGCCAGCAGTTACTCGCCAGCGGGAGTTGGGTATGAGCAGTTCTTC. It translates to CASSYSPAGVGYEQFF.

This clonotype was seen only a few times. DNA for the CDR3: TGCAGTGTCCTTAGCGAGGGGGGAAAGGGAAAAGAGACCCAGTACTTC. This encodes CSVLSEGGKGKETQYF. J is TRBJ2-5 and V is TRBV20-1; D possibly uses TRBD1 or TRBD2 (6 bases each). The germline CDR1 and CDR2 sequences are DFQATT and SNEGSKA (reference sequence). The CDR3 runs 16 residues. V lost 7 bases, J lost 3 bases, and 24 bases lay in between.

This clonotype was counted many times. The rearrangement uses TRBV12-3 or TRBV12-4 and TRBJ2-1, with 8 bases lining up with TRBD2. The CDR3 contains 14 residues. J was trimmed by 4 bases and V by 6 bases; bases with no gene match: 5. The DNA for the CDR3 is TGTGCCAGCAGGGACGGGAGGGGTTACAATGAGCAGTTCTTC. It translates to CASRDGRGYNEQFF.

The chain combines TRBV12-3 or TRBV12-4 with TRBJ1-6, with 9 bases aligning to TRBD1. The ends lost 8 bases at V and 8 bases at J; junction bases unmatched: 13. This CDR3 contains 16 residues. The CDR3 region has the DNA TGTGCCAGCGGACTACGGGGGGGACAGGGAGATTCACCCCTCCACTTT. Residues: CASGLRGGQGDSPLHF.

The table lists this clonotype with many counts. The rearrangement links TRBV7-9 to TRBJ2-7; D is unclear. This CDR3 is 13 amino acids long. Germline lookup yields CDR1 SEHNR and CDR2 FQNEAQ (reference sequence). V was shortened by 1 base and J by 3 bases, with 7 bases between the two germline ends. CDR3 residues: CASSLVGYYEQYF. The DNA for the CDR3 is TGTGCCAGCAGCTTAGTGGGCTACTACGAGCAGTACTTC.

Regarding this clonotype: Germline and junction disagree at one end, which may indicate a read error. The chain employs TRBV5-5 and TRBJ2-7; perhaps D is TRBD1 or TRBD2 (6 bases each). This CDR3 comprises 15 residues. Germline V gene lookup returns CDR1 SGHKS and CDR2 YYEKEE (reference sequence). CDR3 sequence reads: CASSYGGGHSYGQYF. The CDR3 coding sequence is TGTGCCAGCAGCTACGGAGGGGGGCACTCCTACGGGCAGTACTTC.

This clonotype turned up a few times. The chain recombines TRBV6-1 with TRBJ2-5, with D perhaps TRBD2 (5 bases). The V gene lost 5 bases and the J gene lost 5 bases, with 18 bases spanning the gap. This CDR3 is 15 amino acids long. Germline values: CDR1 MNHNS, CDR2 SASEGT. In DNA, the CDR3 is TGTGCCAGCAGTCCACGGGAATCGCCTAGGGAGACCCAGTACTTC. Translated, it gives CASSPRESPRETQYF.

In this sample, this clonotype turned up many times. The chain joins TRBV11-3 to TRBJ2-2; no clear D gene. This CDR3 is 14 amino acids long. The ends were cut back, 5 bases at V and 4 bases at J, with 11 bases in the middle. Germline V gives CDR1 SGHNT, CDR2 YENEEA. This chain's CDR3 is CASSVRQATGELFF. CDR3 nucleotide sequence: TGTGCCAGCAGCGTGAGACAAGCCACCGGGGAGCTGTTTTTT.

This clonotype was seen at least ten times. This sequence joins TRBV6-1 and TRBJ1-4; 9 bases agree with TRBD1. CDR3 size: 13 residues. V shed 7 bases and J 5 bases; nucleotides not matched to a gene: 2. Germline V gene sequence: CDR1 MNHNS, CDR2 SASEGT. The CDR3 region has the DNA TGTGCCAGCAATGGACAGGGGAATGAAAAACTGTTTTTT. This translates into CASNGQGNEKLFF.

This clonotype was found many times. V and J are TRBV11-2 and TRBJ1-4; D perhaps matches TRBD1 (5 bases). Germline CDR1 and CDR2: SGHAT and FQNNGV. CDR3 length: 15 amino acids. The germline V and J ends were trimmed by 5 bases and 0 bases, with 10 bases remaining between them. CDR3 nucleotide sequence: TGTGCCAGCAGCCCGGGGGAGGCAACTAATGAAAAACTGTTTTTT. It specifies CASSPGEATNEKLFF.

This clonotype was counted at least ten times. The V gene is TRBV7-9, the J gene TRBJ2-2; D is possibly TRBD1 (6 bases). This CDR3 is built from 17 residues. Germline V gives CDR1 SEHNR, CDR2 FQNEAQ (reference sequence). The germline V and J ends were trimmed by 1 base and 0 bases, with 12 bases remaining between them. The CDR3 DNA is TGTGCCAGCAGCTTAGGGCGGACAGAGGCGAACACCGGGGAGCTGTTTTTT. It specifies CASSLGRTEANTGELFF.

This clonotype has at least ten counts. The chain uses TRBV2 and TRBJ1-2; no reliable D call. There are 13 residues in the CDR3. The germline gives CDR1 SNHLY, CDR2 FYNNEI. Trimming shortened V by 0 bases and J by 6 bases, and 8 bases separated the two germline ends. The CDR3 reads CASSEAQRDGYTF. The CDR3 DNA sequence: TGTGCCAGCAGTGAAGCTCAGCGGGATGGCTACACCTTC.